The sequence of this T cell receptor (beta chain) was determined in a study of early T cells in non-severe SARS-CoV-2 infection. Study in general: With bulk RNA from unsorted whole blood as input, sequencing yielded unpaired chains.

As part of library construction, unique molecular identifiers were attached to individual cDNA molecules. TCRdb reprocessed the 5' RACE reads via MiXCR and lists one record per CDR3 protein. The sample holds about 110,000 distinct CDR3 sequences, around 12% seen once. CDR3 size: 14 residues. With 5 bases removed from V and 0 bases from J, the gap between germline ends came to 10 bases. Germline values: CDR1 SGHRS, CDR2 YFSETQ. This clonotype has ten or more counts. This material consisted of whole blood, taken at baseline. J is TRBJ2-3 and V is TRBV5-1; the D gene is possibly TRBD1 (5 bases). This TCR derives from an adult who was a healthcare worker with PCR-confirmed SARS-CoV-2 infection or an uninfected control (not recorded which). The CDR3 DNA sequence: TGCGCCAGCAGAGAAGGGGCTAGCACAGATACGCAGTATTTT. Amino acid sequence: CASREGASTDTQYF. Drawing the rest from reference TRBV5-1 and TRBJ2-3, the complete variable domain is KAGVTQTPRYLIKTRGQQVTLSCSPISGHRSVSWYQQTPGQGLQFLFEYFSETQRNKGNFPGRFSGRQFSNSRSEMNVSTLELGDSALYLCASREGASTDTQYFGPGTRLTVL.